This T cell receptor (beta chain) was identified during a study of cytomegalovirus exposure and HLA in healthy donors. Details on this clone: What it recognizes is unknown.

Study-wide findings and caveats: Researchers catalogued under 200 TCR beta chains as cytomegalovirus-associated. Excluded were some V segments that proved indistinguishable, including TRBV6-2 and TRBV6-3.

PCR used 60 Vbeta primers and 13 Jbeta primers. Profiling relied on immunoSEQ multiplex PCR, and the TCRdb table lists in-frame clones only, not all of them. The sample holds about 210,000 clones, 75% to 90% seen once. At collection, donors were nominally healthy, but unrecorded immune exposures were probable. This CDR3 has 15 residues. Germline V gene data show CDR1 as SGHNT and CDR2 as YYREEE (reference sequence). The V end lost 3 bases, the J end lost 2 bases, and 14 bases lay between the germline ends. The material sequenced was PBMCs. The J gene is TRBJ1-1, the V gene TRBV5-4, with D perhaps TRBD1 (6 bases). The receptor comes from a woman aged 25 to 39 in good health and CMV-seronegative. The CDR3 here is CASSWSPDRNTEAFF. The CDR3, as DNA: TGTGCCAGCAGCTGGAGCCCGGACAGAAACACTGAAGCTTTCTTT.